Listed below are T cell receptor beta chains from one sample, sequenced in a study of shared clonotypes between healthy human individuals. The protocol was immunoSEQ multiplex PCR, while the TCRdb copy is restricted to in-frame clones and leaves out a portion. The sample records about 2.1 million clones, approximately 92% being singletons. Material: naive CD8+ T cells from PBMCs. The origin of the receptors is a man aged 18 to 35 in good health. Some clones in this sample may be carry-over from other donors' samples. The CDR3 runs from the conserved cysteine through the conserved F or W. A D gene is named only where the DNA matches it firmly. A row's size may be missing; if present it is once, few, many or a size class.

15	TRBV11-2	-	-	TRBJ1-5	CASSLNAGDNQPQHF	TGTGCCAGCAGCCTAAACGCAGGGGACAATCAGCCCCAGCATTTT
12	TRBV27	-	-	TRBJ1-4	CASRGLGEKLFF	TGTGCCAGCAGGGGGTTGGGGGAAAAACTGTTTTTT
16	TRBV19	-	TRBD1	TRBJ1-1	CASSKIYRGTNTEAFF	TGTGCCAGTAGTAAAATATACAGGGGCACGAACACTGAAGCTTTCTTT
18	TRBV19	-	-	TRBJ1-1	CASTNQMVWVDMNTEAFF	TGTGCCAGTACTAACCAGATGGTTTGGGTAGACATGAACACTGAAGCTTTCTTT
15	TRBV10-3	-	TRBD1	TRBJ2-7	CAISESGTGDYEQYF	TGTGCCATCAGTGAGTCCGGGACAGGGGACTACGAGCAGTACTTC
16	TRBV28	-	TRBD2	TRBJ2-3	CASSPLSGRSTDTQYF	TGTGCCAGCAGTCCCCTCAGCGGGAGGAGCACAGATACGCAGTATTTT
14	TRBV27	-	TRBD1	TRBJ2-5	CASSATGGRETQYF	TGTGCCAGCAGTGCGACAGGGGGCCGGGAGACCCAGTACTTC
14	TRBV7-9	once	-	TRBJ2-7	CASSWNGEIYEQYF	TGTGCCAGCAGCTGGAACGGGGAGATCTACGAGCAGTACTTC
13	TRBV9	-	-	TRBJ2-5	CASSVGGKQTQYF	TGTGCCAGCAGCGTAGGGGGAAAGCAGACCCAGTACTTC
16	TRBV16	-	-	TRBJ1-2	CASSQSGEGTNYGYTF	TGTGCCAGCAGCCAGTCGGGGGAGGGGACCAACTATGGCTACACCTTC
11	TRBV19	-	-	TRBJ1-1	CASMAGPEAFF	TGTGCCAGTATGGCAGGCCCTGAAGCTTTCTTT
12	TRBV28	-	-	TRBJ2-1	CASSSVGLGQFF	TGTGCCAGCAGTTCCGTGGGACTTGGGCAGTTCTTC
15	TRBV6-6	-	TRBD1	TRBJ2-7	CASSPEGASYPEQYF	TGTGCCAGCAGCCCCGAGGGGGCCTCGTACCCCGAGCAGTACTTC
17	TRBV4-2	-	-	TRBJ1-2	CASSQARRDSMNYGYTF	TGTGCCAGCAGCCAAGCCAGGCGGGACTCCATGAACTATGGCTACACCTTC
15	TRBV28	-	-	TRBJ1-5	CASSFPGYSNQPQHF	TGTGCCAGCAGTTTTCCGGGGTATAGCAATCAGCCCCAGCATTTT
12	TRBV19	-	-	TRBJ1-2	CASSKTGFGYTF	TGTGCCAGTAGTAAGACAGGTTTTGGCTACACCTTC
15	TRBV15	-	-	TRBJ2-1	CATSRVADSYNEQFF	TGTGCCACCAGCAGAGTAGCGGACTCCTACAATGAGCAGTTCTTC
13	TRBV19	-	TRBD2	TRBJ2-1	CASRLADYNEQFF	TGTGCCAGTCGTCTAGCGGACTACAATGAGCAGTTCTTC
12	TRBV9	-	-	TRBJ2-1	CASSPRPGEQFF	TGTGCCAGCAGCCCCCGGCCGGGTGAGCAGTTCTTC
12	TRBV5-1	-	-	TRBJ1-1	CASSLNGAEAFF	TGCGCCAGCAGCTTGAATGGAGCCGAAGCTTTCTTT
14	TRBV27	once	-	TRBJ2-7	CASSFLLGGAEQYF	TGTGCCAGCAGTTTCCTCCTCGGGGGAGCCGAGCAGTACTTC
14	TRBV15	-	-	TRBJ2-7	CATSSRDTSYEQYF	TGTGCCACCAGCAGCCGGGACACCTCCTACGAGCAGTACTTC
14	TRBV5-1	-	-	TRBJ2-1	CASSLLGGPDEQFF	TGCGCCAGCAGCTTATTGGGCGGGCCGGATGAGCAGTTCTTC
13	TRBV28	-	TRBD1	TRBJ2-7	CASSLGQGYEQYF	TGTGCCAGCAGTTTGGGACAGGGGTACGAGCAGTACTTC
11	TRBV29-1	-	-	TRBJ2-1	CSVEQGNEQFF	TGCAGCGTTGAACAGGGGAATGAGCAGTTCTTC
14	TRBV6-6	-	-	TRBJ2-5	CASSPGDSQETQYF	TGTGCCAGCAGCCCGGGGGATAGTCAAGAGACCCAGTACTTC
15	TRBV2	once	-	TRBJ2-7	CASSDAGTGSYEQYF	TGTGCCAGCAGTGATGCCGGGACTGGCTCCTACGAGCAGTACTTC
15	TRBV25-1	-	-	TRBJ2-2	CASSYNRGGSGELFF	TGTGCCAGCAGTTACAATAGGGGGGGTTCCGGGGAGCTGTTTTTT
16	TRBV11-2	-	-	TRBJ2-4	CASSSTSPKGPNIQYF	TGTGCCAGCAGCTCTACCTCTCCAAAGGGCCCAAACATTCAGTACTTC
15	TRBV6-1	-	TRBD2	TRBJ2-7	CASSSMAGGPYEQYF	TGTGCCAGCAGTAGTATGGCGGGAGGGCCCTACGAGCAGTACTTC
15	TRBV11-2	-	-	TRBJ2-2	CASSLVLTLAGELFF	TGTGCCAGCAGCTTAGTTCTGACACTCGCCGGGGAGCTGTTTTTT
14	TRBV11-2	-	-	TRBJ1-1	CASSSSRRGGLAFF	TGTGCCAGCAGCTCATCCCGTAGGGGGGGGCTGGCTTTCTTT
14	TRBV19	-	-	TRBJ1-5	CASSIKYSNQPQHF	TGTGCCAGTAGTATAAAGTATAGCAATCAGCCCCAGCATTTT
17	TRBV4-3	-	TRBD2	TRBJ2-1	CASSLQDAGGPHNEQFF	TGCGCCAGCAGCCTCCAGGACGCGGGAGGCCCTCATAATGAGCAGTTCTTC
15	TRBV7-6	-	-	TRBJ2-6	CASSPREGGANVLTF	TGTGCCAGCAGCCCCCGCGAGGGGGGGGCCAACGTCCTGACTTTC
15	TRBV2	-	TRBD1	TRBJ2-3	CASSWDRGLGDTQYF	TGTGCCAGCAGTTGGGACAGGGGGCTGGGAGATACGCAGTATTTT
15	TRBV6-5	-	-	TRBJ2-4	CASSVSQRAKNIQYF	TGTGCCAGCAGTGTTTCTCAGAGGGCCAAAAACATTCAGTACTTC